This T cell receptor (beta chain) was sequenced for a study of blood T cells in healthy people across ages. Regarding the study as a whole: In older individuals, TCR beta diversity per million T cells was lower, falling roughly linearly with age. Comparison with aged donors showed that long-lived donors had more naive CD4+ cells and higher diversity.

With regard to this clonotype: Its antigen is undetermined.

PBMCs numbering at least 6 million were isolated per sample. Total RNA amounts of at least 5 micrograms were extracted per sample. A J-beta primer mix and a sample-barcoded 5' primer were used in a second PCR of about 7 to 12 cycles. Using its own MiXCR run on the 5' RACE reads, TCRdb lists one record per CDR3 protein. The table records 1,500,000 or so distinct CDR3 sequences, less than 45% of them present only once. Trimming took 1 base from V and 5 from J, leaving 14 bases between them. This CDR3 is built from 16 residues. Germline V gene lookup returns CDR1 SGHAT and CDR2 FQNNGV. This TCR was recovered from a woman in her late teens or twenties in good health. Material: blood. The V call is TRBV11-2, the J call TRBJ2-2, with D possibly TRBD1 on 5 matching bases. The CDR3: CASSLGTSGLTGELFF. For the CDR3, the DNA is TGTGCCAGCAGCTTAGGTACCTCAGGGCTGACCGGGGAGCTGTTTTTT. Looking up the rest from reference TRBV11-2 and TRBJ2-2 gives the full variable domain: EAGVAQSPRYKIIEKRQSVAFWCNPISGHATLYWYQQILGQGPKLLIQFQNNGVVDDSQLPKDRFSAERLKGVDSTLKIQPAKLEDSAVYLCASSLGTSGLTGELFFGEGSRLTVL.